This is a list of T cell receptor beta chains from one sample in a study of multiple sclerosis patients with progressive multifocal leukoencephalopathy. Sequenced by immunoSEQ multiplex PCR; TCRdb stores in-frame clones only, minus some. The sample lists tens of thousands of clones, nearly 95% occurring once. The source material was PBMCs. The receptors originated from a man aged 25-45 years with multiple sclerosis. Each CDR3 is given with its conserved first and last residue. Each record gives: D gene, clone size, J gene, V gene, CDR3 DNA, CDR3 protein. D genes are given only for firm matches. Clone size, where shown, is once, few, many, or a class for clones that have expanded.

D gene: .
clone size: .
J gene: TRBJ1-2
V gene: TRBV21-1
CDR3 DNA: TGTGCCAGCAGCAAAGAGGCGGGGGAACAGGGTGGCTACACCTTC
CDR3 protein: CASSKEAGEQGGYTF

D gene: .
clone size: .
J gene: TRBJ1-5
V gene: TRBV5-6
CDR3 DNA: TGTGCCAGCAGCCTTTCCGTGGGGCAGCCCCAGCATTTT
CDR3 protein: CASSLSVGQPQHF

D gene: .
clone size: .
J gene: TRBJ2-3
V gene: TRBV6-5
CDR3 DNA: TGTGCCAGCAGTTTAGCGAGTTCTAGCACAGATACGCAGTATTTT
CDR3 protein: CASSLASSSTDTQYF

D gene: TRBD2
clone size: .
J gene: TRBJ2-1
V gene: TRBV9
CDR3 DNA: TGTGCCAGCAGCCAGACTAGCGTGTCCAATGAGCAGTTCTTC
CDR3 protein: CASSQTSVSNEQFF

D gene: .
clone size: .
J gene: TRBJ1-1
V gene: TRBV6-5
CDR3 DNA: TGTGCCAGCAGTTACTCGGCGGTGGGGTCTGAAGCTTTCTTT
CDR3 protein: CASSYSAVGSEAFF

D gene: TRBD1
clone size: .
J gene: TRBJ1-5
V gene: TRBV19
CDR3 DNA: TGTGCCAGTACTGCCGACAGGGGGAATAGCAATCAGCCCCAGCATTTT
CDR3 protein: CASTADRGNSNQPQHF

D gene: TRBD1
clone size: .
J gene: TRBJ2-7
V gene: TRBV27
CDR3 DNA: TGTGCCAGCAGTCTAGCCGGGACAGGGAACTACGAGCAGTACTTC
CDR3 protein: CASSLAGTGNYEQYF

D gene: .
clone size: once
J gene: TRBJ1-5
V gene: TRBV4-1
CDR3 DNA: TGCGCCAGCAGCCAGGGGGGGGGCGGCAATCAGCCCCAGCATTTT
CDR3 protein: CASSQGGGGNQPQHF

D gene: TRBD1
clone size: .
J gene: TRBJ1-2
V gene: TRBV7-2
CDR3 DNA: TGTGCCAGCAGCTCCGGGACAGGGGATACCATTAATGGCTACACCTTC
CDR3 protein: CASSSGTGDTINGYTF

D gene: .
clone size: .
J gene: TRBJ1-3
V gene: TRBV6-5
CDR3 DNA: TGTGCCAGCAGTTACTCGATCCCGGATGGGGGAAACACCATATATTTT
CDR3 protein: CASSYSIPDGGNTIYF

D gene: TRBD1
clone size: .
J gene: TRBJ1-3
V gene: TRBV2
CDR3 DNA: TGTGCCAGCAGTGTTGGACAGGGGACAAACACCATATATTTT
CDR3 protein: CASSVGQGTNTIYF

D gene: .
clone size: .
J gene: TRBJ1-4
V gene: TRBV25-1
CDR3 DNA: TGTGCCAGCAGTGAATCGTCGGGGGACCTCAATGAAAAACTGTTTTTT
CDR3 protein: CASSESSGDLNEKLFF

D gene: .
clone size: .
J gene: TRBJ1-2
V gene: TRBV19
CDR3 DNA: TGTGCCAGTAGTATAACCGGTGACGGCTACACCTTC
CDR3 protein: CASSITGDGYTF

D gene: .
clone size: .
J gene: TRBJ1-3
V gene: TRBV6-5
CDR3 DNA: TGTGCCAGCAGTTACAGGGGGGCCCACTCTGGAAACACCATATATTTT
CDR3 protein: CASSYRGAHSGNTIYF

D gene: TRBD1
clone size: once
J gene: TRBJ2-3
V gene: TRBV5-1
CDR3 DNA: TGCGCCAGCAGCGCTTACAGGGGACCAGATACGCAGTATTTT
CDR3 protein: CASSAYRGPDTQYF

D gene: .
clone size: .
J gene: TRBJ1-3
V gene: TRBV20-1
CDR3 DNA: TGCAGTGCTAGAGCCGGAAACACCATATATTTT
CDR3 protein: CSARAGNTIYF

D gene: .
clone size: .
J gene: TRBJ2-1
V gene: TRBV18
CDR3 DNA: TGTGCCAGCATGGTGGTACCTACCTTCGATGAGCAGTTCTTC
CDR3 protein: CASMVVPTFDEQFF

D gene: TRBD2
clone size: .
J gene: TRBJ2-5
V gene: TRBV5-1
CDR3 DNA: TGCGCCAGCAGCTCCACCGGACTAGCGGGGGGTCAAGAGACCCAGTACTTC
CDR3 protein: CASSSTGLAGGQETQYF

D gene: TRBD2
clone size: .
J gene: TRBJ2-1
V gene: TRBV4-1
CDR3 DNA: TGCGCCAGCAGCCAAGAACTAGCGGCGTTCAATGAGCAGTTCTTC
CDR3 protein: CASSQELAAFNEQFF

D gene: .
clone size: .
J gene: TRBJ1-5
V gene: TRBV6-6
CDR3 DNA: TGTGCCAGCAGTTACTCGATGCCGGTCTTCAATCAGCCCCAGCATTTT
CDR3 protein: CASSYSMPVFNQPQHF

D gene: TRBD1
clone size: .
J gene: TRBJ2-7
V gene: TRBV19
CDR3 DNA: TGTGCCAGTAGTCCGGGACAGTCCTACGAGCAGTACTTC
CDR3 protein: CASSPGQSYEQYF

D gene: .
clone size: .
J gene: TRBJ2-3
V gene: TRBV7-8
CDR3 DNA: TGTGCCAGCCCTAGTAGGGGGCGGGGAGATACGCAGTATTTT
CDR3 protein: CASPSRGRGDTQYF

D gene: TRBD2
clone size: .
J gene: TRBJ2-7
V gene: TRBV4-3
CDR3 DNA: TGCGCCAGCAGCCAAGATCACGCGGGAGGGCCCTACGAGCAGTACTTC
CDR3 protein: CASSQDHAGGPYEQYF

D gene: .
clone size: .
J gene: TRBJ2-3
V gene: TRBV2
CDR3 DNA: TGTGCCAGCAGTTGGATCATGGGGCGGGGCACAGATACGCAGTATTTT
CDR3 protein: CASSWIMGRGTDTQYF

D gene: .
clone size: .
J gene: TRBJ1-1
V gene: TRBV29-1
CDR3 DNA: TGCAGCGAAACCAGGGTGAACACTGAAGCTTTCTTT
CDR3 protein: CSETRVNTEAFF

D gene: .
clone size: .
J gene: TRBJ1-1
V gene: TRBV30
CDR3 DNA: TGTGCCTGGTTATTTGGGCAGGGGCAAGGAGCTTTCTTT
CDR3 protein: CAWLFGQGQGAFF

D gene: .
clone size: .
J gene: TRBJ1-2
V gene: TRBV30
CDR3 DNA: TGTGCCTGGAGTGTCGGGACCTGGGCCGATGGCTACACCTTC
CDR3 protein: CAWSVGTWADGYTF

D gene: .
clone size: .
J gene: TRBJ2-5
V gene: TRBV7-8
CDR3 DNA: TGTGCCAGCAGCTTTTCCAGGGGTGGAGAGACCCAGTACTTC
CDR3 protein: CASSFSRGGETQYF

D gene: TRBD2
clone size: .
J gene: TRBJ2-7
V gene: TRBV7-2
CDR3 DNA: TGTGCCAGCAGCTTTCCCAGCGGGAGGACCTACGAGCAGTACTTC
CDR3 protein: CASSFPSGRTYEQYF

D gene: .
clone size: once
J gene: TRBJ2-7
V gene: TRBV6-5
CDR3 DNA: TGTGCCAGCAGTTCTCCCGGGCGGGACGAGCAGTACTTC
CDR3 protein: CASSSPGRDEQYF

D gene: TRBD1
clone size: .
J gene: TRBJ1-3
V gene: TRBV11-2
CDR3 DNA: TGTGCCAGCAGCCCGTGGGACAGCGATTTCTCTGGAAACACCATATATTTT
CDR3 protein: CASSPWDSDFSGNTIYF

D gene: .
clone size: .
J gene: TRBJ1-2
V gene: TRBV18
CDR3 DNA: TGTGCCAGCTCACCACCCGACAGCTATGGCTACGCCTTC
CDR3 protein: CASSPPDSYGYAF

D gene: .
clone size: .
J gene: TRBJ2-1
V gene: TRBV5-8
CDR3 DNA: TGTGCCAGCGTGCCGCTTAGGGGGTCCTACAATGAGCAGTTCTTC
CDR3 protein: CASVPLRGSYNEQFF

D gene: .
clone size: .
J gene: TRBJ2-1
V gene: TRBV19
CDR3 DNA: TGTGCCAGTAGTATAAGAGGGAATTCCCCTTACAATGAGCAGTTCTTC
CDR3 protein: CASSIRGNSPYNEQFF

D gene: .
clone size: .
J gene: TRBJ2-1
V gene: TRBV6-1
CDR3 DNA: TGTGCCAGCACGTGGGAGCGACATGAGCAGTTCTTC
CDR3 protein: CASTWERHEQFF

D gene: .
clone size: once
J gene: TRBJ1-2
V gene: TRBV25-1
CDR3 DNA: TGTGCCAGCAACTCGGACAGTTTATATGGCTACACCTTC
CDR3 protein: CASNSDSLYGYTF

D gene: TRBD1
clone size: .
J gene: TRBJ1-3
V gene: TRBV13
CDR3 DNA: TGTGCCAGCAGCCTTGGACAGGTCGGAAGAAACACCATATATTTT
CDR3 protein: CASSLGQVGRNTIYF

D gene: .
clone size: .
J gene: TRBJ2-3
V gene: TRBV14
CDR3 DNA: TGTGCCAGCAGCCAAGAACTACAGACTAGCACAGATACGCAGTATTTT
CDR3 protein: CASSQELQTSTDTQYF

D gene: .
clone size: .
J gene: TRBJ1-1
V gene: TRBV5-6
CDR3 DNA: TGTGCCAGCAGCTTAGGCTACTTGGGCACTGAAGCTTTCTTT
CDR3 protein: CASSLGYLGTEAFF

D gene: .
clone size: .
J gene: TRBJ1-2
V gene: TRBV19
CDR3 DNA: TGTGCCATCCGAGAGAGGGCCTCTCCCTATGGCTACACCTTC
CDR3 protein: CAIRERASPYGYTF

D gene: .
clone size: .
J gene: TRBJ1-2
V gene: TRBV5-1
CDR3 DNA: TGCGCCAGCAACACGGGGGGAGCGGATGGCTACACCTTC
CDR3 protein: CASNTGGADGYTF

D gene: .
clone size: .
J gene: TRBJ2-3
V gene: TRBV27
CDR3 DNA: TGTGCCAGCAGTTTATCCGGCCACCCGCGCACAGATACGCAGTATTTT
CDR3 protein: CASSLSGHPRTDTQYF

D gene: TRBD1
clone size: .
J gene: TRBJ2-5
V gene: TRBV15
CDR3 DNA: TGTGCCACCAGCAGATCGTGGACAGGGGAGACCCAGTACTTC
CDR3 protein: CATSRSWTGETQYF

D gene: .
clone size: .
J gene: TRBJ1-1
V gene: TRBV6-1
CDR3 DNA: TGTGCCAGCAGTGAAGAGGGGCGAGGCACTGAAGCTTTCTTT
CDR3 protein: CASSEEGRGTEAFF

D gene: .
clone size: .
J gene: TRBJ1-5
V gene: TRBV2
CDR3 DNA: TGTGCCAGCAGTCAAGACGGAAATAGCAATCAGCCCCAGCATTTT
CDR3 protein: CASSQDGNSNQPQHF

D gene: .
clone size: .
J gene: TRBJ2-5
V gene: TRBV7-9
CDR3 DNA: TGTGCCAGCAGCTTCCCCAGCCCCAGGACCCAGTACTTC
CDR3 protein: CASSFPSPRTQYF

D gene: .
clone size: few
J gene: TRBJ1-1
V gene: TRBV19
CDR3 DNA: TGTGCCAGTACCCCACAGGGAACTGAAGCTTTCTTT
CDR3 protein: CASTPQGTEAFF

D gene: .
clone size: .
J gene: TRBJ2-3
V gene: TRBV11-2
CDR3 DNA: TGTGCCAGCAGCTTCGGGGGCAAGCCCACAGATACGCAGTATTTT
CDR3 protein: CASSFGGKPTDTQYF

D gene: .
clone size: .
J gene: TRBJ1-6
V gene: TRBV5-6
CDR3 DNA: TGTGCCAGCAGCTTGGCAGGCTTCAATAATTCACCCCTCCACTTT
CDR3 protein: CASSLAGFNNSPLHF

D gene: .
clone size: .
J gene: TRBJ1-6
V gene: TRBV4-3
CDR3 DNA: TGCGCCAGCAAAGCCGCAGTGGAGCCCTCTAATTCACCCCTCCACTTT
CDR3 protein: CASKAAVEPSNSPLHF

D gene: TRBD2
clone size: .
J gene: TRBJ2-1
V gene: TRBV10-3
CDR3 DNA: TGTGCCATCAGTGCCCCTAGCGGGAACAATGAGCAGTTCTTC
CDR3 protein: CAISAPSGNNEQFF

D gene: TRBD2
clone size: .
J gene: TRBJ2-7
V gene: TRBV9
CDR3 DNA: TGTGCCAGCAGCGTAGGAGGGAGGGGCGAGCAGTACTTC
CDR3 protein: CASSVGGRGEQYF

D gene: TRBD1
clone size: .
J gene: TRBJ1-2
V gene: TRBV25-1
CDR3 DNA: TGTGCCAGCAGTGAATTGGACAGGGGCCGAGGCTACACCTTC
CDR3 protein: CASSELDRGRGYTF

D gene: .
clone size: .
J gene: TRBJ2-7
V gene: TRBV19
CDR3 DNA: TGTGCCAGTAGTCTCTCCGGGATTCTAATAGGGGCCTACGAGCAGTACTTC
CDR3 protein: CASSLSGILIGAYEQYF

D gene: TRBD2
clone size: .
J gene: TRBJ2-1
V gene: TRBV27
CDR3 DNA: TGTGCCAGCCGATTGGGAGGGTCCTACAATGAGCAGTTCTTC
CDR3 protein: CASRLGGSYNEQFF

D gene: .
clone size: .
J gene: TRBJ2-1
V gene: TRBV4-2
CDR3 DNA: TGTGCCAGCAGCCAAGAGTCTCGGGGCTCCTACAATGAGCAGTTCTTC
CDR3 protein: CASSQESRGSYNEQFF

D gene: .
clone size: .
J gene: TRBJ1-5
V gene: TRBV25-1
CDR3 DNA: TGTGCCAGCAGTGAGGGGAATCAGCCCCAGCATTTT
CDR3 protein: CASSEGNQPQHF

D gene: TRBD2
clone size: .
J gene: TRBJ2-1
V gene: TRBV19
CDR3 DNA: TGTGCCAGTAGTTTAGCGGGAGGCGGACGATCGCAGTTCTTC
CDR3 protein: CASSLAGGGRSQFF

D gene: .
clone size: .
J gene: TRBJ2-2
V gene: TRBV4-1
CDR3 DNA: TGCGCCAGCAGCCACCAGGGATCGGCGAGCACCGGGGAGCTGTTTTTT
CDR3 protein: CASSHQGSASTGELFF